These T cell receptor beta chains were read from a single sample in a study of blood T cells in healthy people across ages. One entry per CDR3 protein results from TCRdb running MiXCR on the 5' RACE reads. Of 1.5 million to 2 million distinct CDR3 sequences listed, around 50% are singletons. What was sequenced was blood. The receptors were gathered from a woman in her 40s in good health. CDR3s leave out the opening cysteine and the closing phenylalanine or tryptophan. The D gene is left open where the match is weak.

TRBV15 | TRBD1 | ATSSGDRATDTQY
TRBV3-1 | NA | ASISLDQKKETQY
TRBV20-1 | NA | SATRVSETQY
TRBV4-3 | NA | ASSQDRAGLREKLF
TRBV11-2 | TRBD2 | ASSNGLAAYEQY
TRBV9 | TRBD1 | ASSAGTGVIYEQY
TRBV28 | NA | ASISPGPSYEQY
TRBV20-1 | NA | SAVRRTDTQY
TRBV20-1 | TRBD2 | SASGFSGGSSTDTQY
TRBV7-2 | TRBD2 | ASSSALAGVAYEQY
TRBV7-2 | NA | ASSLVSNPQETQY
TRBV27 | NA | ASSFSYNTEAF
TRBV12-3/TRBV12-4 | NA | ASRHRGAGLYTQY
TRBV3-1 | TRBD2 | ASSQVRASGYNEQF
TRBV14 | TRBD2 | ASSPLGLAVHNEQY
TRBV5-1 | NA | ASTLGARGQETQY
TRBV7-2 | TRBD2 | ASSLAPELAGGPIADTQY
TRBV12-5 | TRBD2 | ASRGRGETQY
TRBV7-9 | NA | ASSLVSQFQETQY
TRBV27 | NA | ASSLELTRGEAF
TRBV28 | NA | ASSLLPRKQF
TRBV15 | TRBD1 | ATSRAGTGLYNEQY
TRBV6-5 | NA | ASSYTFQGNTEAF
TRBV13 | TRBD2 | ASSLGRKRGGLTDTQY
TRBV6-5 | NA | ASRPTGLRGYT
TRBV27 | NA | ASSPPGLFLNGYT
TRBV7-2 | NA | ASSYRGTSSGANVLT
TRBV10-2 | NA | ASAPRTDTQY
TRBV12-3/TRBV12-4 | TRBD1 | ASSRWDRGSETQY
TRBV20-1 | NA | SARDPRGSGANVLT
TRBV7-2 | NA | ASSIMGGRTNEKLF
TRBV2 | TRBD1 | ASKPRTGYNEQF
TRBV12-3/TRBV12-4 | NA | ASSFRSFGDTEAF
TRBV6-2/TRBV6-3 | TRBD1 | ASSYGGQGGSPLH
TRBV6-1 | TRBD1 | ASSETGGGYGYT
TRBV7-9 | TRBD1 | ASSATGGSGLPLH
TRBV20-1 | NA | SARDRGRGELF
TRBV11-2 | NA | ASREGLDEQY
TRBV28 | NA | ATTFVQSPLH
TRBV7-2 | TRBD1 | ASSFRDRVSDTQY
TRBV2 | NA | ASSEVGAKNIQY
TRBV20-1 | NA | SARSRTGGPVDEQF
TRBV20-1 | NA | SARLTVMGYGYT
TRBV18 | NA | ASSPTTAASTDTQY
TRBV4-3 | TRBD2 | ASSQVGTGGTIDTQY
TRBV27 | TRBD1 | ASSSSRDSPTDTQY
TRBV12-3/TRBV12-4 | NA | ASKRREFTDTQY
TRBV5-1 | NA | ASSVQPQETQY
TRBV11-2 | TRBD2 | ASNRLAGGQFSYGQY
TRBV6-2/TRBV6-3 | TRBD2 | ASKSLAGVQETQY
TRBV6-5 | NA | ASTQGWGHEQY
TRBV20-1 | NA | SARTGRHNEQF
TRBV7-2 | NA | ASSLARTTTYNEQY
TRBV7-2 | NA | ASSLRQFYEQY